The 20 T cell receptor beta chains reported below all come from one sample, sequenced in a study of blood T cell repertoires in COVID-19 (TCRdb year 2020). The library was built by means of the immunoSEQ multiplex PCR assay. TCRdb carries this immuneACCESS record with in-frame sequences only. Its versions omit some clonotypes, under half of them owing to an unresolved V gene in the studies checked, with the rest unexplained. The sample table shows about 390,000 clones, and about 86% are seen once. The ten largest clones capture roughly a tenth of the sample. Sequenced: PBMCs or T cells enriched from blood (not recorded which). These receptors all come from a woman aged 45-60 years who had recovered from COVID-19.

V is TRBV7-8 and J is TRBJ2-3, with 12 bases identical to TRBD2. V shed 8 bases, J shed 6 bases, and the junction held 6 bases outside the gene matches. The CDR3 sequence is 14 residues long. Germline V gene lookup returns CDR1 SGHVS and CDR2 FQNEAQ. CDR3 sequence: CASGLAGPGDTQYF. The CDR3 DNA sequence: TGTGCCAGCGGACTAGCGGGGCCCGGGGATACGCAGTATTTT.

The chain is built from TRBV5-1 and TRBJ2-2, with 8 bases lining up with TRBD1. Germline loops: CDR1 SGHRS, CDR2 YFSETQ. The trim removed 3 bases at V and 0 bases at J, leaving 4 bases unmatched. This CDR3 is built from 16 residues. The chain's CDR3 is CASSSTGGTNTGELFF. CDR3 nucleotides: TGCGCCAGCAGCTCTACAGGGGGAACGAACACCGGGGAGCTGTTTTTT.

This clone came up once. The chain joins TRBV5-6 to TRBJ1-2; TRBD1 agrees at 7 bases. Per germline, CDR1 SGHDT and CDR2 YYEEEE. The CDR3 runs to 16 residues. With 0 bases clipped from V and 6 bases from J, the junction kept 11 bases outside the gene matches. CDR3 region: CASSLDRTGDLDGYTF. CDR3 DNA: TGTGCCAGCAGCTTGGACCGTACAGGGGACCTGGATGGCTACACCTTC.

The rearrangement uses TRBV7-2 and TRBJ1-4, with D possibly matching TRBD1 (6 bases). This CDR3 contains 16 residues. Trimming shortened V by 4 bases and J by 7 bases, and 19 bases separated the two germline ends. Germline V gene sequence: CDR1 SGHTA, CDR2 FQGNSA. The CDR3 DNA sequence: TGTGCCAGCAGCTACGCCCTTGACAGGCACGGTGAAAAACTGTTTTTT. The encoded protein is CASSYALDRHGEKLFF.

The chain joins TRBV29-1 to TRBJ2-1; no clear D. The V end was cut by 4 bases, the J end by 3 bases, with 10 bases between. Germline values: CDR1 SQVTM, CDR2 ANQGSEA. The CDR3 is made up of 13 amino acids. CDR3 amino acids: CSVVSEDYNEQFF. CDR3 bases: TGCAGCGTTGTGAGTGAGGACTACAATGAGCAGTTCTTC.

This clone was detected only a few times. The chain combines TRBV13 with TRBJ2-1, with D maybe TRBD1 (6 bases). Deletions cut 1 base from V and 6 bases from J, with 10 bases between. CDR1 and CDR2 (germline): PRHDT, FYEKMQ (reference sequence). CDR3 size: 14 residues. CDR3 DNA sequence: TGTGCCAGCAGCTTAGCTTTCAGGGGCAATGAGCAGTTCTTC. As protein: CASSLAFRGNEQFF.

CDR3 protein: CASSLAGRGRVSVGEKLFF. The CDR3 region has the DNA TGCGCCAGCAGCTTGGCGGGCAGGGGGAGAGTCTCGGTCGGTGAAAAACTGTTTTTT. The V and J genes are TRBV5-1 and TRBJ1-4; 7 bases are a match to TRBD1. In germline, CDR1 is SGHRS, CDR2 YFSETQ. J lost 7 bases, V lost 0 bases, and 18 bases had no gene match. The CDR3 length is 19 residues.

The rearrangement uses TRBV7-8 and TRBJ1-6; D might be TRBD1 (5 bases). CDR1 and CDR2 from the germline V gene are SGHVS and FQNEAQ. This CDR3 is 16 amino acids long. V dropped 1 base and J dropped 0 bases, with 7 bases sitting between them. CDR3 DNA: TGTGCCAGCAGCTTAGACAGGAGCTCCTATAATTCACCCCTCCACTTT. Amino acid sequence: CASSLDRSSYNSPLHF. The full variable domain, completed using reference TRBV7-8 and TRBJ1-6, is GAGVSQSPRYKVAKRGQDVALRCDPISGHVSLFWYQQALGQGPEFLTYFQNEAQLDKSGLPSDRFFAERPEGSVSTLKIQRTQQEDSAVYLCASSLDRSSYNSPLHFGNGTRLTVT.

This chain connects TRBV30 to TRBJ1-6, with TRBD1 matching 8 bases. V was pared by 6 bases and J by 9 bases, with 10 bases of the junction left unmatched. The germline V gene has CDR1 GTSNPN and CDR2 SVGIG (reference sequence). The CDR3 runs to 14 residues. The CDR3 is CACSSGTGLSPLHF. For the CDR3, the DNA is TGTGCCTGTTCGTCTGGGACAGGACTTTCACCCCTCCACTTT.

The V gene is TRBV7-6, the J gene TRBJ2-1; D gene unclear. Germline lookup yields CDR1 SGHVS and CDR2 FNYEAQ. The V end was cut by 2 bases, the J end by 0 bases, with 11 bases between. The CDR3 runs to 16 residues. The CDR3 nucleotides are TGTGCCAGCAGCTTATTTGGCGGAAGCTCCTACAATGAGCAGTTCTTC. This gives the protein CASSLFGGSSYNEQFF.

The chain joins TRBV9 to TRBJ2-3, with TRBD1 matching over 8 bases. This CDR3 has 20 amino acids. Germline V gene sequence: CDR1 SGDLS, CDR2 YYNGEE. V shed 0 bases and J 2 bases; nucleotides not matched to a gene: 17. CDR3 nucleotide sequence: TGTGCCAGCAGCGTAGCTACCAGGGTGACAGGGGTTTCTTCCACAGATACGCAGTATTTT. The encoded protein is CASSVATRVTGVSSTDTQYF. The full variable domain, rest sourced from reference TRBV9 and TRBJ2-3, is DSGVTQTPKHLITATGQRVTLRCSPRSGDLSVYWYQQSLDQGLQFLIQYYNGEERAKGNILERFSAQQFPDLHSELNLSSLELGDSALYFCASSVATRVTGVSSTDTQYFGPGTRLTVL.

This chain links TRBV19 with TRBJ1-2; unclear D gene. The CDR3 runs to 13 residues. The germline V gene has CDR1 LNHDA and CDR2 SQIVND (reference sequence). V dropped 6 bases and J dropped 8 bases, with 16 bases sitting between them. The CDR3 protein is CASSRDKSVGYTF. The CDR3 DNA reads as TGTGCCAGTAGCCGCGACAAGTCCGTAGGCTACACCTTC.

This chain uses TRBV7-9 with TRBJ1-1; 7 nucleotides agree with TRBD1. The V gene's germline CDR1 is SEHNR and CDR2 FQNEAQ (reference sequence). J lost 2 bases, V lost 4 bases, and 4 bases had no gene match. This CDR3 is built from 14 residues. The CDR3 reads CASSWDRRNTEAFF. Written as DNA, the CDR3 is TGTGCCAGCAGCTGGGACAGAAGAAACACTGAAGCTTTCTTT.

The V gene is TRBV28, the J gene TRBJ1-1, with 10 positions matching TRBD1. The CDR3 extends over 15 amino acids. Germline CDR1 is MDHEN and CDR2 is SYDVKM. The V segment lost 6 bases and the J segment 11 bases; nucleotides outside the gene matches: 15. The CDR3 coding sequence is TGTGCCAGCAGGAAACCGGGACAGGGGTTCGGGGGGGCTTTCTTT. It translates to CASRKPGQGFGGAFF.

The chain combines TRBV20-1 with TRBJ2-7; 7 bases fit TRBD1. The junction had 4 bases not matched to a gene; V was cut back by 7 bases and J by 4 bases. The CDR3 sequence is 11 residues long. The germline gives CDR1 DFQATT, CDR2 SNEGSKA (reference sequence). CDR3 nucleotide sequence: TGCAGTGGTAGGGACAGTTACGAGCAGTACTTC. Translating it yields CSGRDSYEQYF.

As for this clone: In the same sample, other DNA sequences code for this CDR3. The chain couples TRBV18 to TRBJ1-1, with a weak D call TRBD1 (6 bases). With 6 bases removed from V and 1 base from J, the gap between germline ends came to 12 bases. Germline CDR1 is KGHSH and CDR2 is LQKENI. This CDR3 is 14 amino acids long. For the CDR3, the DNA is TGTGCCAGCTCGCCGGGACAATCGAACACTGAAGCTTTCTTT. It encodes CASSPGQSNTEAFF.

V and J are TRBV7-2 and TRBJ2-7; TRBD1 matches 10 bases. The CDR3 is made up of 16 amino acids. The germline gives CDR1 SGHTA, CDR2 FQGNSA. Trimming took 4 bases from V and 4 from J; bases not matched to a gene: 10. The chain's CDR3 is CASSWDWDRGEYEQYF. CDR3 DNA: TGTGCCAGCAGCTGGGACTGGGACAGGGGAGAGTACGAGCAGTACTTC.

V usage is TRBV9 and J usage is TRBJ1-1, with D uncertain. Germline CDR1 SGDLS, CDR2 YYNGEE. V gave up 7 bases and J gave up 0 bases, with 10 bases separating them. This CDR3 comprises 13 residues. The CDR3 here is CASGKRVNTEAFF. The CDR3 nucleotides read TGTGCCAGCGGTAAGCGGGTGAACACTGAAGCTTTCTTT.

V and J are TRBV15 and TRBJ2-5, with D perhaps TRBD2 (7 bases). The germline V gene encodes CDR1 LNHNV and CDR2 YYDKDF (reference sequence). This CDR3 is 15 amino acids long. V was cut by 1 base and J by 4 bases, with 13 bases left in between. In nucleotides, the CDR3 is TGTGCCACCAGCAGAGGAGGGGGGGCCGGAGAGACCCAGTACTTC. As protein: CATSRGGGAGETQYF. The full variable domain, in which reference TRBV15 and TRBJ2-5 provide the parts outside the CDR3, is DAMVIQNPRYQVTQFGKPVTLSCSQTLNHNVMYWYQQKSSQAPKLLFHYYDKDFNNEADTPDNFQSRRPNTSFCFLDIRSPGLGDTAMYLCATSRGGGAGETQYFGPGTRLLVL.

The V and J genes are TRBV7-8 and TRBJ2-7, with D possibly being TRBD1 (5 bases). The ends were cut back, 1 base at V and 1 base at J, with 8 bases in the middle. The CDR3 consists of 14 residues. CDR1 and CDR2 (germline): SGHVS, FQNEAQ. CDR3 DNA: TGTGCCAGCAGCTTAGTAACAGGTTCCTACGAGCAGTACTTC. Translating it yields CASSLVTGSYEQYF.